These T cell receptor beta chains were read from a single sample in a study of T-cell reconstitution after alpha-beta-depleted transplantation in children. Each CDR3 protein gets one entry after TCRdb re-called the PCR reads with MiXCR. Altogether about 78,000 distinct CDR3 sequences are present, approximately 14% being singletons, with the ten largest covering about 25%. The source material was PBMCs, mostly from graft donor cells, sampled 180 days after TCRalphabeta/CD19-depleted stem cell transplant. The receptors originated from a male patient aged 2 to 10 who had a stem cell transplant for acute lymphoblastic leukemia, so the T cells may come from the graft donor. Each CDR3 is given with its conserved first and last residue. Each record gives: J gene, D gene, clone size, V gene, CDR3 protein, CDR3 DNA. The D gene is left open where the match is weak. The size field is filled for only some rows; it gives once, few, many or a size class.

TRBJ2-2,TRBD1,NA,TRBV11-3,CASSLERQGETGELFF,TGTGCCAGCAGCTTAGAGCGGCAGGGGGAAACCGGGGAGCTGTTTTTT
TRBJ2-5,TRBD2,many,TRBV6-5,CASSYSFKRRGETQYF,TGTGCCAGCAGTTACTCCTTCAAGCGGCGGGGGGAGACCCAGTACTTC
TRBJ2-5,TRBD2,NA,TRBV19,CASSPGLAPLQETQYF,TGTGCCAGTAGTCCGGGACTAGCTCCACTTCAAGAGACCCAGTACTTC
TRBJ2-5,TRBD2,many,TRBV20-1,CSARDGGGPGETQYF,TGCAGTGCTAGAGATGGGGGAGGGCCCGGGGAGACCCAGTACTTC
TRBJ1-2,NA,many,TRBV12-3/TRBV12-4,CASSLAMGPTIGYGYTF,TGTGCCAGCAGTTTAGCCATGGGCCCGACTATCGGGTATGGCTACACCTTC
TRBJ1-4,NA,few,TRBV24-1,CATSGRGTNEKLFF,TGTGCCACCAGTGGAAGGGGGACTAATGAAAAACTGTTTTTT
TRBJ1-1,TRBD1,NA,TRBV5-1,CASSFLRQGKGAFF,TGCGCCAGCAGCTTCCTTAGACAGGGAAAGGGAGCTTTCTTT
TRBJ1-3,NA,many,TRBV4-2,CASSPMTGSGNTIYF,TGTGCCAGCAGCCCGATGACAGGCTCTGGAAACACCATATATTTT
TRBJ2-7,NA,few,TRBV9,CASSVGAGGGHEQYF,TGTGCCAGCAGCGTAGGGGCGGGCGGAGGCCACGAGCAGTACTTC
TRBJ2-7,TRBD2,many,TRBV27,CASSLRTSGLGEQYF,TGTGCCAGCAGTTTAAGGACTAGCGGACTGGGAGAGCAGTACTTC